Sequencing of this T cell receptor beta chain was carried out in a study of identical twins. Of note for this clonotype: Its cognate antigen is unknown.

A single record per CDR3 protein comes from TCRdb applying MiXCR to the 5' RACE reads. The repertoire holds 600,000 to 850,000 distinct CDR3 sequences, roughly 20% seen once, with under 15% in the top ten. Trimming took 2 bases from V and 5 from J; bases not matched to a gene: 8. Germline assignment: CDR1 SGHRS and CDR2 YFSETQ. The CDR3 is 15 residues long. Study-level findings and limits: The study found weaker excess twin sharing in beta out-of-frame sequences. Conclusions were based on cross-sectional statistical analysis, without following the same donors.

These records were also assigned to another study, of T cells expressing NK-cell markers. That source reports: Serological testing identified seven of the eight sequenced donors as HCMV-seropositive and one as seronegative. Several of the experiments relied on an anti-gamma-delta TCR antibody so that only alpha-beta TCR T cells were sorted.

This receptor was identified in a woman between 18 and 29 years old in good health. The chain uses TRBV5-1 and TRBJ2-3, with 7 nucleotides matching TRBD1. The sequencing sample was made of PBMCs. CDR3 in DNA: TGCGCCAGCAGCTTCCTCGACAGGGCGGTAGATACGCAGTATTTT. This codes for CASSFLDRAVDTQYF.